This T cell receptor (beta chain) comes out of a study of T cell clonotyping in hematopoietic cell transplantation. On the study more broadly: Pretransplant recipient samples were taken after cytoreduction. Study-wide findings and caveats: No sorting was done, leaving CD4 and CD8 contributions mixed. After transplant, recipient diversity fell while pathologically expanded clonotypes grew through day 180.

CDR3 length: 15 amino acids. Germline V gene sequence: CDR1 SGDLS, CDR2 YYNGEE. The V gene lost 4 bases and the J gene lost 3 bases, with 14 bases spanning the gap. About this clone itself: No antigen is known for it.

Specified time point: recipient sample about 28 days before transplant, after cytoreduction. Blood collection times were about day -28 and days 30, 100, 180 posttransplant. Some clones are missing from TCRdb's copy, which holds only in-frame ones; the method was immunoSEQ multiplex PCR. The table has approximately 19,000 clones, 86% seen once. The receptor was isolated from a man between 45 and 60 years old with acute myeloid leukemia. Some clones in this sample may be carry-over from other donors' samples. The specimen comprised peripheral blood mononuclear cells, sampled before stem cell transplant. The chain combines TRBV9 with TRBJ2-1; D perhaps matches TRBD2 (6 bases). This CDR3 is CASSPWRGLYNEQFF. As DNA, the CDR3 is TGTGCCAGCAGCCCTTGGCGGGGCCTCTACAATGAGCAGTTCTTC.